The next 16 T cell receptor beta chains were all read from a single sample in a study of T cell changes during pregnancy in multiple sclerosis. The table came from immunoSEQ multiplex PCR; TCRdb's copy has only in-frame clones and leaves some out. Altogether around 40,000 clones are present, roughly 89% being singletons, with the ten largest covering roughly 1.1%. This material consisted of CD4+ T cells from peripheral blood mononuclear cells, taken in the first trimester of pregnancy. These receptor sequences come from a female donor with multiple sclerosis, enrolled in a pregnancy study.

The chain is built from TRBV7-9 and TRBJ1-1; the D gene is possibly TRBD1 (6 bases). The germline gives CDR1 SEHNR, CDR2 FQNEAQ (reference sequence). V lost 5 bases and J lost 0, with 22 bases in between. The CDR3 contains 18 residues. CDR3: CASSAGAIGGPMNTEAFF. In DNA form, the CDR3 reads TGTGCCAGCAGCGCCGGGGCAATTGGGGGCCCCATGAACACTGAAGCTTTCTTT.

This chain joins TRBV5-6 and TRBJ1-1; D possibly corresponds to TRBD1 (6 bases). This CDR3 comprises 12 residues. Trimming stripped 2 bases from V and 10 bases from J, with 12 bases between. CDR1 is SGHDT and CDR2 is YYEEEE in the germline V gene. In nucleotides, the CDR3 is TGTGCCAGCAGCTTTTGGGAAGGGGGAGCTTTCTTT. Protein sequence: CASSFWEGGAFF. The whole variable domain, remainder taken from reference TRBV5-6 and TRBJ1-1, is DAGVTQSPTHLIKTRGQQVTLRCSPKSGHDTVSWYQQALGQGPQFIFQYYEEEERQRGNFPDRFSGHQFPNYSSELNVNALLLGDSALYLCASSFWEGGAFFGQGTRLTVV.

The rearrangement uses TRBV11-2 and TRBJ2-7; 9 nucleotides line up with TRBD2. Germline trimming cut 5 bases from V and 6 bases from J; bases unmatched to any gene: 8. CDR3 length: 14 amino acids. The germline CDR1 and CDR2 sequences are SGHAT and FQNNGV. The CDR3 loop is CASSPSGAGGEQYF. Here the CDR3 DNA reads TGTGCCAGCAGCCCTTCCGGAGCGGGAGGCGAGCAGTACTTC.

This chain joins TRBV4-1 and TRBJ1-3; 9 positions agree with TRBD1. In germline, CDR1 is MGHRA, CDR2 YSYEKL. The CDR3 totals 19 residues. With 0 bases clipped from V and 0 bases from J, the junction kept 9 bases outside the gene matches. In DNA, the CDR3 is TGCGCCAGCAGCCAAGATGCGGACAGGGGCTACAGCTCTGGAAACACCATATATTTT. This gives the protein CASSQDADRGYSSGNTIYF.

V gene TRBV10-1 combines with J gene TRBJ2-3; 8 bases match TRBD2. The junction had 7 bases not matched to a gene; V was cut back by 2 bases and J by 0 bases. This CDR3 is built from 17 residues. CDR1 is WNHNN and CDR2 is SYGVQD in the germline V gene (reference sequence). The CDR3 spells CASSEPGLAGSTDTQYF. CDR3 nucleotides: TGCGCCAGCAGTGAGCCAGGGTTAGCGGGAAGCACAGATACGCAGTATTTT.

This CDR3 reads CASSVGLAGGRASTDTQYF. The CDR3 DNA reads as TGTGCCAGCAGCGTGGGACTAGCGGGAGGCAGAGCTAGCACAGATACGCAGTATTTT. V gene TRBV9 combines with J gene TRBJ2-3; TRBD2 agrees at 15 bases. Germline loops: CDR1 SGDLS, CDR2 YYNGEE. J lost 0 bases, V lost 2 bases, and 7 bases had no gene match. The CDR3 has 19 residues.

The chain carries TRBV7-7 and TRBJ2-7, with a possible D match to TRBD1 (5 bases). Looked up from germline, CDR1 is SSHAT and CDR2 is FNYEAQ (reference sequence). With 1 base removed from V and 5 bases from J, the gap between germline ends came to 15 bases. The CDR3 has 15 amino acids. The CDR3 spells CASSLGWQGSHEQYF. DNA for the CDR3: TGTGCCAGCAGCTTAGGATGGCAGGGAAGTCACGAGCAGTACTTC.

The chain recombines TRBV5-6 with TRBJ2-6; D unclear. Trimming shortened V by 7 bases and J by 2 bases, and 7 bases separated the two germline ends. This CDR3 region has 13 residues. The germline V gene has CDR1 SGHDT and CDR2 YYEEEE. The CDR3 DNA follows: TGTGCCAGCTGCTCCACTGGGGCCAACGTCCTGACTTTC. Translating gives CASCSTGANVLTF. The whole variable domain, remainder taken from reference TRBV5-6 and TRBJ2-6, is DAGVTQSPTHLIKTRGQQVTLRCSPKSGHDTVSWYQQALGQGPQFIFQYYEEEERQRGNFPDRFSGHQFPNYSSELNVNALLLGDSALYLCASCSTGANVLTFGAGSRLTVL.

The V gene is TRBV6-6, the J gene TRBJ2-3, with 11 bases lining up with TRBD2. Germline V gene sequence: CDR1 MNHNY, CDR2 SVGAGI (reference sequence). The CDR3 is 15 residues long. Trimming removed 5 bases from V and 10 bases from J; junction bases left unmatched: 11. The CDR3 nucleotides are TGTGCCAGCAGTAGTCTAGCGGGAGGCCTTCGGGCGCAGTATTTT. This translates into CASSSLAGGLRAQYF.

This rearrangement joins TRBV6-5 to TRBJ2-7, with 7 nucleotides matching TRBD1. Germline V gene sequence: CDR1 MNHEY, CDR2 SVGAGI. After removal of 0 bases from V and 4 bases from J, the junction contained 6 bases not matched to a gene. The CDR3 runs to 15 residues. CDR3 DNA: TGTGCCAGCAGTTACTCATCGGACAGGACTTACGAGCAGTACTTC. Encoded protein: CASSYSSDRTYEQYF.

The rearrangement uses TRBV16 and TRBJ1-2; D is perhaps TRBD1 (6 bases). The CDR3 covers 15 residues. From germline, CDR1 is KGHSY and CDR2 FQNENV. Trimming took off 2 bases at V and 6 bases at J, with 16 bases between the two ends. The CDR3 here is CASSQPKGVADGYTF. In nucleotides, the CDR3 is TGTGCCAGCAGCCAACCTAAGGGGGTTGCGGATGGCTACACCTTC.

This chain joins TRBV18 and TRBJ2-7; 7 bases are a match to TRBD2. Trimming took 5 bases from V and 3 from J; bases not matched to a gene: 7. Germline lookup yields CDR1 KGHSH and CDR2 LQKENI. The CDR3 runs 14 residues. CDR3 in amino acids: CASSSGEGNYEQYF. CDR3 DNA sequence: TGTGCCAGCTCATCGGGGGAGGGAAACTACGAGCAGTACTTC. The full variable domain, with the rest looked up from reference TRBV18 and TRBJ2-7, is NAGVMQNPRHLVRRRGQEARLRCSPMKGHSHVYWYRQLPEEGLKFMVYLQKENIIDESGMPKERFSAEFPKEGPSILRIQQVVRGDSAAYFCASSSGEGNYEQYFGPGTRLTVT.

This clone was counted a few times. The genes are TRBV27 and TRBJ1-2, with D unclear. CDR3 length: 12 amino acids. V lost 7 bases, J lost 8 bases, and 14 bases lay in between. Per germline, CDR1 MNHEY and CDR2 SMNVEV (reference sequence). This chain's CDR3 is CASTQDFRGYTF. As DNA, the CDR3 is TGTGCCAGCACTCAGGATTTCAGGGGCTACACCTTC.

This clone was seen more than once but under ten times. This chain connects TRBV11-2 to TRBJ2-4, with 9 bases fitting TRBD2. CDR3 length: 16 amino acids. V lost 5 bases to trimming and J lost 6 bases; unmatched junction nucleotides: 11. CDR1 is SGHAT, CDR2 FQNNGV, per germline. The CDR3 sequence is CASSPTEGSGRNIQYF. The DNA of the CDR3 is TGTGCCAGCAGCCCCACGGAGGGTAGCGGGAGAAACATTCAGTACTTC.

This chain connects TRBV28 to TRBJ1-1; 11 positions match TRBD1. The trim removed 6 bases at V and 0 bases at J, leaving 9 bases unmatched. CDR1 MDHEN and CDR2 SYDVKM come from the germline V gene. This CDR3 region has 17 residues. The CDR3 spells CASREPDRGLMNTEAFF. CDR3 coding DNA: TGTGCCAGCAGGGAACCGGACAGGGGGCTTATGAACACTGAAGCTTTCTTT.

This clone was seen only a few times. J is TRBJ2-2 and V is TRBV14; D unresolved. The V end lost 1 base, the J end lost 7 bases, and 7 bases lay between the germline ends. CDR1 and CDR2 (germline): SGHDN, FVKESK. The CDR3 is made up of 13 amino acids. The CDR3 region has the DNA TGTGCCAGCAGCCAAGGAGGTGGCGGGGAGCTGTTTTTT. Amino acid sequence: CASSQGGGGELFF. Variable domain in full (rest from reference TRBV14 and TRBJ2-2): EAGVTQFPSHSVIEKGQTVTLRCDPISGHDNLYWYRRVMGKEIKFLLHFVKESKQDESGMPNNRFLAERTGGTYSTLKVQPAELEDSGVYFCASSQGGGGELFFGEGSRLTVL.